Shown below are 19 T cell receptor beta chains from a single sample sequenced in a study of OX40 agonist ivuxolimab in advanced cancers. Profiling relied on immunoSEQ multiplex PCR, and the TCRdb table lists in-frame clones only, not all of them. Of some 68,000 clones listed, 70% to 90% are singletons. Sequencing used CD4+ or CD8+ T cells sorted from blood, obtained in a trial of the OX40 agonist ivuxolimab. The receptors were gathered from an adult with an advanced solid tumor such as melanoma, head and neck, liver or kidney cancer.

J is TRBJ2-2 and V is TRBV2, with no clear D. Looked up from germline, CDR1 is SNHLY and CDR2 is FYNNEI. V was pared by 2 bases and J by 5 bases, with 9 bases between. CDR3 length equals 14 residues. CDR3 region: CASSERLTTGELFF. CDR3 DNA: TGTGCCAGCAGTGAAAGATTGACTACCGGGGAGCTGTTTTTT.

This chain connects TRBV10-3 to TRBJ1-1; D possibly corresponds to TRBD1 (5 bases). Germline V CDR1 and CDR2: ENHRY, SYGVKD. The V end lost 3 bases, the J end lost 10 bases, and 15 bases lay between the germline ends. The CDR3 is 13 residues long. The CDR3 reads CAISETQGNGAFF. In DNA, the CDR3 is TGTGCCATCAGTGAAACGCAGGGAAATGGAGCTTTCTTT.

The chain carries TRBV5-1 and TRBJ2-3; 8 bases line up with TRBD2. The J segment lost 6 bases and the V segment lost 3 bases, leaving 6 bases of the junction unmatched. Per germline, CDR1 SGHRS and CDR2 YFSETQ. The CDR3 sequence is 14 residues long. CDR3 in amino acids: CASSSRLASDTQYF. The CDR3 nucleotides are TGCGCCAGCAGCTCACGACTAGCGTCGGATACGCAGTATTTT.

The chain joins TRBV28 to TRBJ2-7; TRBD1 aligns across 7 bases. Germline V gene sequence: CDR1 MDHEN, CDR2 SYDVKM. The CDR3 extends over 14 amino acids. V gave up 2 bases and J gave up 5 bases; unmatched junction bases: 6. CDR3 sequence (DNA): TGTGCCAGCAGTTTACCACAGGGGTCCCACGAGCAGTACTTC. It specifies CASSLPQGSHEQYF.

The chain joins TRBV5-4 to TRBJ1-1; 11 positions match TRBD1. The germline gives CDR1 SGHNT, CDR2 YYREEE (reference sequence). There are 18 residues in the CDR3. V dropped 1 base and J dropped 1; count of bases not matched to a gene: 9. CDR3 DNA sequence: TGTGCCAGCAGCTTGAGAGGACAGGGGGCACTAAAGAACACTGAAGCTTTCTTT. It translates to CASSLRGQGALKNTEAFF.

This clone was seen once. The CDR3 protein is CASSPTGTGQPQHF. CDR3 in DNA: TGTGCCAGCAGTCCGACAGGGACGGGTCAGCCCCAGCATTTT. The genes are TRBV28 and TRBJ1-5; 7 bases match TRBD1. Germline V gives CDR1 MDHEN, CDR2 SYDVKM. With 5 bases clipped from V and 6 bases from J, the junction kept 7 bases outside the gene matches. This CDR3 spans 14 amino acids.

The rearrangement joins TRBV5-4 to TRBJ2-5; 12 nucleotides line up with TRBD1. This CDR3 contains 16 residues. Per germline, CDR1 SGHNT and CDR2 YYREEE (reference sequence). V lost 2 bases and J lost 5; bases outside the gene matches: 7. The CDR3 DNA reads TGTGCCAGCAGCTTAGGGACAGGGGGCTTGAGGGAGACCCAGTACTTC. Amino acid sequence: CASSLGTGGLRETQYF.

CDR3 loop: CASSPYTGELFF. The CDR3 coding sequence is TGTGCCAGCAGCCCTTACACCGGGGAGCTGTTTTTT. J is TRBJ2-2 and V is TRBV7-9; D call uncertain. The V gene lost 5 bases and the J gene lost 3 bases, with 4 bases spanning the gap. The CDR3 sequence is 12 residues long. Germline CDR1 SEHNR, CDR2 FQNEAQ (reference sequence).

J is TRBJ2-6 and V is TRBV2; 7 bases are a match to TRBD2. After removal of 4 bases from V and 2 bases from J, the junction contained 8 bases not matched to a gene. Germline loops: CDR1 SNHLY, CDR2 FYNNEI. The CDR3 is made up of 17 amino acids. DNA for the CDR3: TGTGCCAGCAGTGCTAGCGGAGGAGGGGCTGGGGCCAACGTCCTGACTTTC. Protein: CASSASGGGAGANVLTF.

Remarks on this clone: Other DNA sequences in this sample translate to the same CDR3. The rearrangement joins TRBV18 to TRBJ2-5, with D perhaps matching TRBD1 or TRBD2 (5 bases each). CDR1 is KGHSH, CDR2 LQKENI, per germline. Trimming left V 0 bases short and J 3 bases short, with 5 bases between. The CDR3 runs 13 residues. As DNA, the CDR3 is TGTGCCAGCTCACCACCGGGGGAAGAGACCCAGTACTTC. Translated, it gives CASSPPGEETQYF.

The chain combines TRBV10-3 with TRBJ1-2; D is ambiguous. CDR1 is ENHRY, CDR2 SYGVKD, per germline. This CDR3 has 11 amino acids. The germline V and J ends were trimmed by 3 bases and 8 bases, with 7 bases remaining between them. This chain's CDR3 is CAISDVGGYTF. DNA for the CDR3: TGTGCCATCAGTGATGTGGGCGGCTACACCTTC.

This clone showed up just once. V and J are TRBV7-3 and TRBJ2-1; D is perhaps TRBD1 (7 bases). V lost 1 base and J lost 3, with 10 bases in between. Germline assignment: CDR1 SGHTA and CDR2 FQGTGA. The CDR3 sequence is 15 residues long. The CDR3 is CASSLSQGGYNEQFF. DNA for the CDR3: TGTGCCAGCAGCTTAAGCCAGGGGGGCTACAATGAGCAGTTCTTC.

The J gene is TRBJ1-5, the V gene TRBV6-5, with D unclear. The germline CDR1 and CDR2 sequences are MNHEY and SVGAGI. CDR3 length equals 13 residues. Trimming cost V 7 bases and J 4 bases, with 11 bases left between them. The CDR3 spells CASKSRVNQPQHF. CDR3 DNA sequence: TGTGCCAGCAAATCGAGGGTTAATCAGCCCCAGCATTTT.

The V and J genes are TRBV4-3 and TRBJ1-5, with no clear D. V dropped 1 base and J dropped 0 bases, with 10 bases sitting between them. This CDR3 region has 16 residues. Germline values: CDR1 LGHNA, CDR2 YSLEER. CDR3 amino acids: CASSQGSGDSNQPQHF. The CDR3 DNA reads TGCGCCAGCAGCCAAGGATCCGGGGATAGCAATCAGCCCCAGCATTTT.

The J gene is TRBJ2-3, the V gene TRBV14; D is uncertain. The CDR3 length is 15 residues. V gave up 1 base and J gave up 0 bases, with 8 bases separating them. CDR1 SGHDN and CDR2 FVKESK come from the germline V gene. DNA of the CDR3: TGTGCCAGCAGCCAAGGGTCGGTCAGCACAGATACGCAGTATTTT. This encodes CASSQGSVSTDTQYF.

This chain joins TRBV7-3 and TRBJ2-1; 8 bases agree with TRBD2. This CDR3 is 15 amino acids long. The J segment lost 6 bases and the V segment lost 2 bases, leaving 6 bases of the junction unmatched. Germline values: CDR1 SGHTA, CDR2 FQGTGA. CDR3 nucleotide sequence: TGTGCCAGCAGCTTAGGCAGCGGGAGCTCCAATGAGCAGTTCTTC. Amino acids: CASSLGSGSSNEQFF.

This clone appeared a single time. V and J are TRBV4-2 and TRBJ1-5; D is undetermined. The CDR3 runs 15 residues. V was trimmed by 0 bases and J by 4 bases, leaving 10 bases between them. In germline, CDR1 is LGHNA, CDR2 YNFKEQ. CDR3 coding DNA: TGTGCCAGCAGCCAAGAGCCAGGAGGGAATCAGCCCCAGCATTTT. Its protein product is CASSQEPGGNQPQHF.

The chain carries TRBV10-2 and TRBJ2-3; tentative D call: TRBD2 (5 bases). CDR1 is WSHSY and CDR2 is SAAADI in the germline V gene. CDR3 length: 15 residues. Trimming shortened V by 3 bases and J by 4 bases, and 14 bases separated the two germline ends. The CDR3 region is CASSDGLAGADTQYF. The CDR3, as DNA: TGCGCCAGCAGTGATGGTCTAGCTGGCGCAGATACGCAGTATTTT.

This clone has only one observation. The chain couples TRBV11-2 to TRBJ2-2; D is uncertain. V dropped 7 bases and J dropped 4 bases, with 10 bases sitting between them. The germline gives CDR1 SGHAT, CDR2 FQNNGV. CDR3 size: 13 residues. CDR3 in amino acids: CASNPAVTGELFF. CDR3 DNA: TGTGCCAGCAACCCGGCCGTCACCGGGGAGCTGTTTTTT. The full variable domain, in which reference TRBV11-2 and TRBJ2-2 provide the parts outside the CDR3, is EAGVAQSPRYKIIEKRQSVAFWCNPISGHATLYWYQQILGQGPKLLIQFQNNGVVDDSQLPKDRFSAERLKGVDSTLKIQPAKLEDSAVYLCASNPAVTGELFFGEGSRLTVL.